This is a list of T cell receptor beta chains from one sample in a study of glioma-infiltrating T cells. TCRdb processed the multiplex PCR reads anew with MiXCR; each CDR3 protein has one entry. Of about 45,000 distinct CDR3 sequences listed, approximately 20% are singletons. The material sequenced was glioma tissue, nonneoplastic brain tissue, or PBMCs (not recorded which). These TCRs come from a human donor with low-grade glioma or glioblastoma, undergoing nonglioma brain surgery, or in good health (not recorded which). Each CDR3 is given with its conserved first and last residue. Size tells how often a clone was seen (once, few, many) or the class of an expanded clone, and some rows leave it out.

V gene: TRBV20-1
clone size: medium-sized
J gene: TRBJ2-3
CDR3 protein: CSASSAAGISTDTQYF

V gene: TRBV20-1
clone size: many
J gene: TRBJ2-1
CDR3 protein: CSARDGTSDNNEQFF

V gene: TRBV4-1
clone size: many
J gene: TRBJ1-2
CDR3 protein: CASSQPVRDPYGYTF

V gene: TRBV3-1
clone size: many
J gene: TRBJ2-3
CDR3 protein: CASSHGQGETDTQYF

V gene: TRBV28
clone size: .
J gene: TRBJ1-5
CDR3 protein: CASKGQRTGNQPQHF

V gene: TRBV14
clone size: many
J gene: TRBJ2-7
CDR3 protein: CASSQGLGYEQYF

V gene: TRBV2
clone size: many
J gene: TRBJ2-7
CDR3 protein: CASTEGVVNEQYF

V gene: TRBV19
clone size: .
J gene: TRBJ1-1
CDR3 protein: CASSMGGQNTEAFF

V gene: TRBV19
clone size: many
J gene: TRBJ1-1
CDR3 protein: CASSIDGGTEAFF

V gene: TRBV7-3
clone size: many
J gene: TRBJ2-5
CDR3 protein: CASSLGLQETQYF

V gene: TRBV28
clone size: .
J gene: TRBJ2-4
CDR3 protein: CASSPQTGNIHYF

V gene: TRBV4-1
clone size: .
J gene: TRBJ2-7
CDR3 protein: CASSQARPSGGRSYEQYF

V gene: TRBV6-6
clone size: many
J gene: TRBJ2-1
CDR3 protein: CASSYGAGRSVSNEQFF

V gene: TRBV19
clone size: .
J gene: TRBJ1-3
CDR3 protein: CASSESRGNTIYF

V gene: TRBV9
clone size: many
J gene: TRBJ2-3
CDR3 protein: CASSAGTGETDTQYF

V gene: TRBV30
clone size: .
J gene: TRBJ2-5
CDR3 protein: CAWSALQETQYF

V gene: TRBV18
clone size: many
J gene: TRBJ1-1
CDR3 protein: CASSPPVGIAPSEAFF

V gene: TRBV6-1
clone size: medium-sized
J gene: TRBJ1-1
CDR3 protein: CASSGGLGGTGISTEAFF

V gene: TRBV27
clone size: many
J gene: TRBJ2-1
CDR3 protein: CASSLTGVGEQFF

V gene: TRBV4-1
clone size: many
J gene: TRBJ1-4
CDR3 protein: CASSLATGEKLFF

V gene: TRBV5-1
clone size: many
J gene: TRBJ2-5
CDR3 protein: CASKGGGYQETQYF

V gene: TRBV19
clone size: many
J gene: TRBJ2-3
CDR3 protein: CASSIAGLPDTQYF

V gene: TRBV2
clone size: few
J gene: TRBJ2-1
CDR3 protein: CASSENLAAYNEQFF